The next 28 T cell receptor beta chains were all read from a single sample in a study of CD8 T cells in Susac syndrome. cDNA came from around 0.5 to 1 ug RNA primed by random hexamers. TCRdb recomputed calls from the immunoSEQ multiplex PCR reads with MiXCR, one row per CDR3 protein. Of around 150,000 distinct CDR3 sequences listed, 95% are singletons. The specimen sequenced was CD8+ T cells from PBMCs. The source is a human donor with Susac syndrome.

The chain has TRBV24-1 and TRBJ2-2; the D gene is possibly TRBD1 (6 bases). Trimming pared 9 bases from V and 3 bases from J, leaving 16 bases between. The germline V gene encodes CDR1 KGHDR and CDR2 SFDVKD. The CDR3 runs to 15 residues. CDR3 coding DNA: TGTGCCACCTTGGACAGTGCGTCGGACACCGGGGAGCTGTTTTTT. The encoded protein is CATLDSASDTGELFF.

The rearrangement joins TRBV4-1 to TRBJ2-1; no clear D gene. This CDR3 has 15 amino acids. Trimming pared 1 base from V and 8 bases from J, leaving 15 bases between. The germline CDR1 and CDR2 sequences are MGHRA and YSYEKL. The CDR3 protein is CASSQGPLLADEQFF. DNA for the CDR3: TGCGCCAGCAGCCAAGGGCCCCTGTTGGCGGATGAGCAGTTCTTC.

The V gene is TRBV30, the J gene TRBJ2-1; 7 bases line up with TRBD2. Germline assignment: CDR1 GTSNPN and CDR2 SVGIG (reference sequence). This CDR3 contains 14 residues. V lost 2 bases, J lost 9 bases, and 10 bases stayed unmatched. CDR3 sequence: CAWSLSGAGPEQFF. The DNA for the CDR3 is TGTGCCTGGAGTTTGAGCGGGGCTGGTCCTGAGCAGTTCTTC.

The V call is TRBV4-1, the J call TRBJ1-5; no clear D gene. The CDR3 runs to 15 residues. Trimming cost V 0 bases and J 3 bases, with 9 bases left between them. Germline CDR1 MGHRA, CDR2 YSYEKL. CDR3 nucleotides: TGCGCCAGCAGCCAAGATATGGGTCTCAATCAGCCCCAGCATTTT. It is translated as CASSQDMGLNQPQHF.

The chain has TRBV18 and TRBJ2-1, with 9 bases identical to TRBD2. The length of the CDR3 is 17 residues. Germline V gene sequence: CDR1 KGHSH, CDR2 LQKENI. Trimming at V came to 5 bases and at J to 3 bases, leaving 11 bases not matched to a gene. This CDR3 is CASSAVSGGRDYNEQFF. As DNA, the CDR3 is TGTGCCAGCTCAGCCGTCTCGGGCGGGAGGGACTACAATGAGCAGTTCTTC.

On this clonotype: A read error may produce the germline difference seen at one junction end. The chain combines TRBV20-1 with TRBJ1-2, with D unclear. Germline CDR1 and CDR2: DFQATT and SNEGSKA (reference sequence). The CDR3 runs 16 residues. The CDR3 DNA reads TGCAGTACTAGAGATGCCCAGATAAGTTTAAACTATGGCTACACCTTC. This gives the protein CSTRDAQISLNYGYTF.

CDR3 in DNA: TGTGCCAGTACCGGGGTTCCCGGGGAGCTGTTTTTT. This gives the protein CASTGVPGELFF. This chain links TRBV9 with TRBJ2-2, with D possibly being TRBD2 (5 bases). Germline V CDR1 and CDR2: SGDLS, YYNGEE. The V and J ends lost 8 bases and 6 bases respectively, with 11 bases between them. The CDR3 is 12 amino acids.

This clonotype was seen only once. J is TRBJ1-5 and V is TRBV7-2, with D possibly being TRBD1 (6 bases). CDR3 length equals 16 residues. The V gene's germline CDR1 is SGHTA and CDR2 FQGNSA. The germline V and J ends were trimmed by 3 bases and 3 bases, with 15 bases remaining between them. CDR3 nucleotides: TGTGCCAGCAGCTTGGCGGACAGCGCAATCAATCAGCCCCAGCATTTT. Amino acids: CASSLADSAINQPQHF.

This chain joins TRBV19 and TRBJ2-7; perhaps TRBD2 as D (6 bases). The V and J ends lost 5 bases and 0 bases respectively, with 8 bases between them. In germline, CDR1 is LNHDA, CDR2 SQIVND (reference sequence). The length of the CDR3 is 13 residues. CDR3 bases: TGTGCCAGTAGTTGGACTAACTCCTACGAGCAGTACTTC. As protein: CASSWTNSYEQYF.

The chain has TRBV14 and TRBJ2-7; a weak D match, TRBD2 (5 bases). Germline CDR1 reads SGHDN; CDR2 reads FVKESK. The germline V and J ends were trimmed by 4 bases and 5 bases, with 9 bases remaining between them. The CDR3 spans 12 residues. In DNA form, the CDR3 reads TGTGCCAGCAGCCCTGAGCGGAACGAGCAGTACTTC. It codes for CASSPERNEQYF.

In its sample, this clonotype was seen a few times. The chain links TRBV5-1 to TRBJ2-1; D unclear. This CDR3 has 13 amino acids. The germline V gene encodes CDR1 SGHRS and CDR2 YFSETQ. Trimming left V 4 bases short and J 6 bases short, with 11 bases between. Here the CDR3 DNA reads TGCGCCAGCAGCCTCTCCGGGCCCAATGAGCAGTTCTTC. As protein: CASSLSGPNEQFF.

This clonotype has a single count. The rearrangement joins TRBV27 to TRBJ2-5, with D tentatively TRBD1 or TRBD2 (5 bases each). This CDR3 contains 13 residues. Germline CDR1 MNHEY, CDR2 SMNVEV (reference sequence). V was cut by 5 bases and J by 4 bases, with 11 bases left in between. CDR3 sequence (DNA): TGTGCCAGCAGTGACGGGACCAGAGAGACCCAGTACTTC. It encodes CASSDGTRETQYF.

Notes on this clonotype: The junction shows a germline mismatch at one end, possibly a read error. The V call is TRBV27, the J call TRBJ2-7; perhaps TRBD2 as D (6 bases). Germline V lookup: CDR1 MNHEY, CDR2 SMNVEV (reference sequence). The CDR3 loop spans 14 amino acids. The CDR3 spells CASSLVGGSYEQYF. The CDR3 region has the DNA TGTGCCAGTAGTTTGGTCGGGGGAAGCTACGAGCAGTACTTC.

The chain carries TRBV2 and TRBJ2-4; perhaps TRBD2 as D (5 bases). CDR3 length equals 14 residues. The V end was cut by 7 bases, the J end by 0 bases, with 10 bases between. From germline, CDR1 is SNHLY and CDR2 FYNNEI. The DNA for the CDR3 is TGTGCCAGCAAGCGGCTTCTAGCCAAAAACATTCAGTACTTC. It codes for CASKRLLAKNIQYF.

CDR3 in amino acids: CAWILAGGYNEQFF. Here the CDR3 DNA reads TGTGCCTGGATCCTAGCGGGGGGATACAATGAGCAGTTCTTC. This chain uses TRBV30 with TRBJ2-1; 11 positions match TRBD2. The length of the CDR3 is 14 residues. Looked up from germline, CDR1 is GTSNPN and CDR2 is SVGIG (reference sequence). The ends lost 4 bases at V and 4 bases at J; junction bases unmatched: 3.

The genes are TRBV4-1 and TRBJ2-1; tentative D call: TRBD2 (5 bases). V was trimmed by 2 bases and J by 13 bases, leaving 12 bases between them. Germline V gene lookup returns CDR1 MGHRA and CDR2 YSYEKL. The CDR3 is 12 amino acids. The CDR3: CASSQSGLKQFF. The CDR3 DNA is TGCGCCAGCAGCCAAAGCGGTCTGAAACAGTTCTTC.

This rearrangement joins TRBV14 to TRBJ2-7, with 8 bases identical to TRBD1. J gave up 3 bases and V 1 base, and 8 bases lay outside the gene matches. Germline loops: CDR1 SGHDN, CDR2 FVKESK. The CDR3 sequence is 16 residues long. CDR3 coding DNA: TGTGCCAGCAGCCAAGTCCCAATAACAGGGGGCTACGAGCAGTACTTC. Amino acid sequence: CASSQVPITGGYEQYF.

This clonotype is a singleton in its sample. The chain uses TRBV19 and TRBJ1-1, with 10 bases identical to TRBD1. CDR3 length: 15 amino acids. The germline V gene encodes CDR1 LNHDA and CDR2 SQIVND (reference sequence). Trimming at V came to 9 bases and at J to 1 base, leaving 8 bases not matched to a gene. This chain's CDR3 is CASTLTGGANTEAFF. Written as DNA, the CDR3 is TGTGCCAGCACTTTGACAGGGGGCGCGAACACTGAAGCTTTCTTT.

V usage is TRBV2 and J usage is TRBJ1-5; D is perhaps TRBD1 (5 bases). This CDR3 has 15 amino acids. Germline V CDR1 and CDR2: SNHLY, FYNNEI. The V end lost 4 bases, the J end lost 4 bases, and 14 bases lay between the germline ends. For the CDR3, the DNA is TGTGCCAGCAGTGGCCGGGGCATAGGGAATCAGCCCCAGCATTTT. It yields the protein CASSGRGIGNQPQHF.

This chain connects TRBV29-1 to TRBJ2-1; weak D call: TRBD2 (5 bases). The CDR3 contains 13 residues. Germline V gene sequence: CDR1 SQVTM, CDR2 ANQGSEA. V was pared by 1 base and J by 8 bases, with 12 bases between. CDR3 nucleotide sequence: TGCAGCGTTGAAGGTTCCGGGGTCGATGAGCAGTTCTTC. This gives the protein CSVEGSGVDEQFF.

This chain connects TRBV4-1 to TRBJ2-1, with 10 positions matching TRBD1. Germline values: CDR1 MGHRA, CDR2 YSYEKL. V gave up 1 base and J gave up 5 bases; unmatched junction bases: 5. The CDR3 totals 16 residues. The CDR3 DNA reads TGCGCCAGCAGCCAAGTCACGGGACAGGGGAACAATGAGCAGTTCTTC. Its protein product is CASSQVTGQGNNEQFF.

The V gene is TRBV4-1, the J gene TRBJ2-7, with a tentative D call TRBD2 (5 bases). CDR1 MGHRA and CDR2 YSYEKL come from the germline V gene. The V and J ends lost 0 bases and 3 bases respectively, with 12 bases between them. The CDR3 has 15 residues. CDR3 DNA sequence: TGCGCCAGCAGCCAAGATCGGGATAGACACTACGAGCAGTACTTC. Protein sequence: CASSQDRDRHYEQYF.

The CDR3 here is CASSDSGSYEQYF. The CDR3 DNA reads TGCGCCAGCAGCGATAGCGGGAGCTACGAGCAGTACTTC. V and J are TRBV5-1 and TRBJ2-7, with 9 bases identical to TRBD2. CDR3 length: 13 amino acids. Unmatched junction bases numbered 2, after V lost 4 bases and J lost 3 bases. Germline CDR1 and CDR2: SGHRS and YFSETQ.

The V call is TRBV9, the J call TRBJ2-1; a weak D match, TRBD1 (6 bases). The V gene's germline CDR1 is SGDLS and CDR2 YYNGEE. Trimming shortened V by 0 bases and J by 0 bases, and 7 bases separated the two germline ends. The CDR3 length is 15 residues. The CDR3 sequence is CASSVEGGSYNEQFF. The CDR3 region has the DNA TGTGCCAGCAGCGTAGAAGGGGGCTCCTACAATGAGCAGTTCTTC. Supplemented by reference TRBV9 and TRBJ2-1, the full variable domain reads DSGVTQTPKHLITATGQRVTLRCSPRSGDLSVYWYQQSLDQGLQFLIQYYNGEERAKGNILERFSAQQFPDLHSELNLSSLELGDSALYFCASSVEGGSYNEQFFGPGTRLTVL.

V gene TRBV2 combines with J gene TRBJ2-4, with D possibly being TRBD1 (6 bases). CDR3 size: 12 residues. Germline lookup yields CDR1 SNHLY and CDR2 FYNNEI. CDR3 region: CTTTGPQNIQYF. The CDR3, as DNA: TGTACAACTACAGGGCCCCAAAACATTCAGTACTTC.

The gene calls are TRBV13 and TRBJ2-3; weak D call: TRBD1 (6 bases). Germline V gene sequence: CDR1 PRHDT, CDR2 FYEKMQ (reference sequence). V was shortened by 1 base and J by 2 bases, with 10 bases between the two germline ends. This CDR3 contains 15 residues. The CDR3 DNA reads as TGTGCCAGCAGCTTAGAGGACAGACCCACAGATACGCAGTATTTT. Encoded protein: CASSLEDRPTDTQYF.

The chain has TRBV4-1 and TRBJ1-5; the D is unclear. V lost 1 base to trimming and J lost 6 bases, with 13 bases between them. Germline V gene data show CDR1 as MGHRA and CDR2 as YSYEKL. The CDR3 has 15 residues. CDR3 residues: CASSQASGTGQPQHF. The CDR3 DNA reads TGCGCCAGCAGCCAAGCCTCCGGTACTGGTCAGCCCCAGCATTTT.

The chain combines TRBV12-3 or TRBV12-4 with TRBJ2-1; D may match TRBD1 or TRBD2 (5 bases each). Deletions cut 7 bases from V and 8 bases from J, with 12 bases between. The CDR3 runs to 12 residues. The CDR3 spells CASTPGADEQFF. CDR3 DNA: TGTGCCAGCACGCCCGGGGCCGATGAGCAGTTCTTC.